Listed below are T cell receptor beta chains from one sample, sequenced in a study of T-cell memory formation after mild COVID-19. TCRdb analysed the 5' RACE reads with MiXCR anew, one entry per CDR3 protein. In the table there are a few hundred thousand distinct CDR3 sequences, more than 20% of which are singletons. The source material was PBMCs or a T cell subset sorted from them (not recorded which). Source of these receptors: an adult woman who had mild COVID-19 (a few samples of this study predate the infection). Cell type and time point are not known. CDR3s include the opening cysteine and the closing phenylalanine or tryptophan. D genes are given only for firm matches. Expanded clones get a size class; other rows say once, few or many, or leave the size out.

v_gene: TRBV15
abundance: NA
d_gene: NA
j_gene: TRBJ2-7
CDR3nt: TGTGCCACCAGCAGAGATTTGCGGTTGAACTCCTACGAGCAGTACTTC
CDR3aa: CATSRDLRLNSYEQYF

v_gene: TRBV5-1
abundance: few
d_gene: NA
j_gene: TRBJ1-1
CDR3nt: TGCGCCAGCAGCGCAACAGCGAACACTGAAGCTTTCTTT
CDR3aa: CASSATANTEAFF

v_gene: TRBV18
abundance: few
d_gene: TRBD1
j_gene: TRBJ2-7
CDR3nt: TGTGCCAGCTCATCTCTTAAGGGGGCCCTCAACTACGAGCAGTACTTC
CDR3aa: CASSSLKGALNYEQYF

v_gene: TRBV6-5
abundance: few
d_gene: TRBD1
j_gene: TRBJ2-1
CDR3nt: TGTGCCAGCAGTTCAGACCACGACAGGGTGCCGTCCTACAATGAGCAGTTCTTC
CDR3aa: CASSSDHDRVPSYNEQFF

v_gene: TRBV4-3
abundance: NA
d_gene: NA
j_gene: TRBJ2-3
CDR3nt: TGCGCCAGCAGCCAAGATCCGGCCACAGATACGCAGTATTTT
CDR3aa: CASSQDPATDTQYF

v_gene: TRBV2
abundance: few
d_gene: NA
j_gene: TRBJ1-4
CDR3nt: TGTGCCATCCTAATCCCTGCAACTAATGAAAAACTGTTTTTT
CDR3aa: CAILIPATNEKLFF

v_gene: TRBV7-8
abundance: many
d_gene: TRBD2
j_gene: TRBJ2-5
CDR3nt: TGTGCCAGCAGCTCGACAGCCTGGCGGGAGGGCCGTGAGACCCAGTACTTC
CDR3aa: CASSSTAWREGRETQYF

v_gene: TRBV3-1
abundance: few
d_gene: TRBD1
j_gene: TRBJ2-4
CDR3nt: TGTGCCAGCAGCCGCGCCGGGACAGATAAAAACATTCAGTACTTC
CDR3aa: CASSRAGTDKNIQYF

v_gene: TRBV29-1
abundance: NA
d_gene: NA
j_gene: TRBJ2-7
CDR3nt: TGCAGCGTTCTCTCACCGTCCTCAGGCTACGAGCAGTACTTC
CDR3aa: CSVLSPSSGYEQYF

v_gene: TRBV12-3/TRBV12-4
abundance: NA
d_gene: NA
j_gene: TRBJ2-1
CDR3nt: TGTGCCAGCAGCCTCAGGGATTCCTACAATGAGCAGTTCTTC
CDR3aa: CASSLRDSYNEQFF

v_gene: TRBV20-1
abundance: few
d_gene: NA
j_gene: TRBJ1-4
CDR3nt: TGCAGTGCTAAGTCACCCTCGGGGGGCCGATATGAAAAACTGTTTTTT
CDR3aa: CSAKSPSGGRYEKLFF

v_gene: TRBV20-1
abundance: few
d_gene: TRBD2
j_gene: TRBJ2-3
CDR3nt: TGCAGTGCTGGGCGGACTAGCGGGAGATTGAATACGCAGTATTTT
CDR3aa: CSAGRTSGRLNTQYF

v_gene: TRBV21-1
abundance: few
d_gene: NA
j_gene: TRBJ1-5
CDR3nt: TGTGCCAGCAGCAAAGCGCTTTTCTTCAGGGAGGATCAGCCCCAGCATTTT
CDR3aa: CASSKALFFREDQPQHF

v_gene: TRBV4-3
abundance: many
d_gene: TRBD2
j_gene: TRBJ2-1
CDR3nt: TGCGCCAGCAGCCGAACGGGACTAGCGGCCGAGCAGTTCTTC
CDR3aa: CASSRTGLAAEQFF

v_gene: TRBV24-1
abundance: few
d_gene: NA
j_gene: TRBJ2-1
CDR3nt: TGTGCCACCAGTGAGGCCGGGACTCTCAATGAGCAGTTCTTC
CDR3aa: CATSEAGTLNEQFF

v_gene: TRBV20-1
abundance: NA
d_gene: TRBD1
j_gene: TRBJ1-1
CDR3nt: TGCAGTGCTAGAGATCGGGACAGGGGGGTGGTGGGTGAAGCTTTCTTT
CDR3aa: CSARDRDRGVVGEAFF

v_gene: TRBV29-1
abundance: NA
d_gene: TRBD1
j_gene: TRBJ1-6
CDR3nt: TGCAGCGTGGGACAGGGAGGTAATTCACCCCTCCACTTT
CDR3aa: CSVGQGGNSPLHF

v_gene: TRBV7-9
abundance: few
d_gene: NA
j_gene: TRBJ1-3
CDR3nt: TGTGCCAGCGACCCGACCGAGAGCCTCTCTGGAAACACCATATATTTT
CDR3aa: CASDPTESLSGNTIYF

v_gene: TRBV9
abundance: NA
d_gene: NA
j_gene: TRBJ1-2
CDR3nt: TGTGCCAGCAGCGCAGACCAGAACTATGGCTACACCTTC
CDR3aa: CASSADQNYGYTF

v_gene: TRBV29-1
abundance: few
d_gene: NA
j_gene: TRBJ2-2
CDR3nt: TGCAGCGTCTCCCTAGAGAACACCGGGGAGCTGTTTTTT
CDR3aa: CSVSLENTGELFF

v_gene: TRBV5-1
abundance: NA
d_gene: NA
j_gene: TRBJ1-6
CDR3nt: TGCGCCAGCAGCCCGGCCCAAAGAGAGGCCCTCCACTTT
CDR3aa: CASSPAQREALHF

v_gene: TRBV20-1
abundance: once
d_gene: TRBD1
j_gene: TRBJ2-1
CDR3nt: TGCAGTGCTAGCCCTATCCGGGACAGGGGTCACAATGAGCAGTTCTTC
CDR3aa: CSASPIRDRGHNEQFF

v_gene: TRBV11-2
abundance: NA
d_gene: TRBD1
j_gene: TRBJ1-2
CDR3nt: TGTGCCAGCAGCAGAGGGGACAGGGATAATGGCTACACCTTC
CDR3aa: CASSRGDRDNGYTF

v_gene: TRBV7-2
abundance: NA
d_gene: NA
j_gene: TRBJ2-7
CDR3nt: TGTGCCAGCAGCTATAGGTGGGGCGCCTACGAGCAGTACTTC
CDR3aa: CASSYRWGAYEQYF

v_gene: TRBV4-1
abundance: NA
d_gene: NA
j_gene: TRBJ1-6
CDR3nt: TGCGCCAGCAGCCAAGACGGACTGGCAGGGAATTCACCCCTCCACTTT
CDR3aa: CASSQDGLAGNSPLHF

v_gene: TRBV9
abundance: NA
d_gene: NA
j_gene: TRBJ2-1
CDR3nt: TGTGCCAGCAGCGTAGAGGGCGCAGCAGGGCACAATGAGCAGTTCTTC
CDR3aa: CASSVEGAAGHNEQFF

v_gene: TRBV29-1
abundance: few
d_gene: TRBD2
j_gene: TRBJ2-2
CDR3nt: TGCAGCGGGATGACTAGCGGGAGAAACACCGGGGAGCTGTTTTTT
CDR3aa: CSGMTSGRNTGELFF

v_gene: TRBV9
abundance: NA
d_gene: NA
j_gene: TRBJ2-1
CDR3nt: TGTGCCAGCAGCGTAGACTCTTCGGGCTCCTACAATGAGCAGTTCTTC
CDR3aa: CASSVDSSGSYNEQFF

v_gene: TRBV9
abundance: few
d_gene: TRBD2
j_gene: TRBJ2-2
CDR3nt: TGTGCCAGCAGCGTGGGACTAGCGGGCGCCGCCGGGGAGCTGTTTTTT
CDR3aa: CASSVGLAGAAGELFF

v_gene: TRBV29-1
abundance: few
d_gene: NA
j_gene: TRBJ2-7
CDR3nt: TGCAGCGTTGAGAAGGGGCAAGGCGAGCAGTACTTC
CDR3aa: CSVEKGQGEQYF

v_gene: TRBV7-9
abundance: NA
d_gene: NA
j_gene: TRBJ2-7
CDR3nt: TGTGCCAGCAGCACAGGGCATGGCGAGCAGTACTTC
CDR3aa: CASSTGHGEQYF

v_gene: TRBV5-1
abundance: NA
d_gene: NA
j_gene: TRBJ1-1
CDR3nt: TGCGCCAGCAGCTTGGGTCCTAGGGTGGGTGAAGCTTTCTTT
CDR3aa: CASSLGPRVGEAFF

v_gene: TRBV18
abundance: NA
d_gene: NA
j_gene: TRBJ2-2
CDR3nt: TGTGCCAGCTCACCTACAGCGAACGGGGAGCTGTTTTTT
CDR3aa: CASSPTANGELFF

v_gene: TRBV7-3
abundance: NA
d_gene: TRBD2
j_gene: TRBJ2-1
CDR3nt: TGTGCCAGCAGCTTAACGGGTCGGGGGGGCATCAATGAGCAGTTCTTC
CDR3aa: CASSLTGRGGINEQFF

v_gene: TRBV7-8
abundance: NA
d_gene: TRBD2
j_gene: TRBJ2-3
CDR3nt: TGTGCCAGCAGCCCCGACAGAGCGGGAGGGGGGGATACGCAGTATTTT
CDR3aa: CASSPDRAGGGDTQYF

v_gene: TRBV3-1
abundance: few
d_gene: NA
j_gene: TRBJ1-6
CDR3nt: TGTGCCAGCAGCCAACCAGGGCCTTCACCCCTCCACTTT
CDR3aa: CASSQPGPSPLHF

v_gene: TRBV12-3/TRBV12-4
abundance: NA
d_gene: NA
j_gene: TRBJ2-5
CDR3nt: TGTGCCAGCAGTTTAGGGTTCGGGGTTGAGACCCAGTACTTC
CDR3aa: CASSLGFGVETQYF

v_gene: TRBV5-5
abundance: NA
d_gene: NA
j_gene: TRBJ2-7
CDR3nt: TGTGCCAGCAGCCAGGACAACTCCTACGAGCAGTACTTC
CDR3aa: CASSQDNSYEQYF

v_gene: TRBV5-6
abundance: NA
d_gene: TRBD1
j_gene: TRBJ1-1
CDR3nt: TGTGCCAGCAGCAAGGGGACAGCGAACACTGAAGCTTTCTTT
CDR3aa: CASSKGTANTEAFF

v_gene: TRBV5-1
abundance: few
d_gene: NA
j_gene: TRBJ2-1
CDR3nt: TGCGCCAGCAGCTTGGGTGACGCCTACAATGAGCAGTTCTTC
CDR3aa: CASSLGDAYNEQFF

v_gene: TRBV6-2/TRBV6-3
abundance: NA
d_gene: NA
j_gene: TRBJ2-2
CDR3nt: TGTGCCAGCAGTTACCGACAGAATTTCGCGAACACCGGGGAGCTGTTTTTT
CDR3aa: CASSYRQNFANTGELFF

v_gene: TRBV7-9
abundance: few
d_gene: NA
j_gene: TRBJ1-3
CDR3nt: TGTGCCACGGATAGAGAATCTTCTGGAAACACCATATATTTT
CDR3aa: CATDRESSGNTIYF

v_gene: TRBV7-9
abundance: NA
d_gene: TRBD2
j_gene: TRBJ2-7
CDR3nt: TGTGCCAGCTTTCCCGGGACTAGCGGGAATTACGAGCAGTACTTC
CDR3aa: CASFPGTSGNYEQYF

v_gene: TRBV14
abundance: few
d_gene: NA
j_gene: TRBJ2-5
CDR3nt: TGTGCCAGCAGCCAAGAAAATAATCCTCCGTGGACCCAGTACTTC
CDR3aa: CASSQENNPPWTQYF

v_gene: TRBV20-1
abundance: few
d_gene: TRBD2
j_gene: TRBJ2-7
CDR3nt: TGCAGTGCTGCCCCCCCGGGACTAATTCCAAACGAGCAGTACTTC
CDR3aa: CSAAPPGLIPNEQYF

v_gene: TRBV7-9
abundance: few
d_gene: TRBD1
j_gene: TRBJ2-3
CDR3nt: TGTGCCAGCAGTATGGGACAGGGGTCAGATACGCAGTATTTT
CDR3aa: CASSMGQGSDTQYF

v_gene: TRBV5-1
abundance: NA
d_gene: TRBD2
j_gene: TRBJ2-5
CDR3nt: TGCGCCAGCAGGGCTAGCGGGAGAAAGGAGGAGACCCAGTACTTC
CDR3aa: CASRASGRKEETQYF

v_gene: TRBV6-6
abundance: few
d_gene: NA
j_gene: TRBJ2-2
CDR3nt: TGTGCCAGCAGTTACTTGCAGGGTTCCGGGGAGCTGTTTTTT
CDR3aa: CASSYLQGSGELFF

v_gene: TRBV12-3/TRBV12-4
abundance: NA
d_gene: TRBD1
j_gene: TRBJ2-1
CDR3nt: TGTGCCAGCAGTTTACGAGGACAGGAGTTCAGGAATGAGCAGTTCTTC
CDR3aa: CASSLRGQEFRNEQFF

v_gene: TRBV5-8
abundance: NA
d_gene: TRBD2
j_gene: TRBJ2-3
CDR3nt: TGTGCCAGCAGCTTAAGCGTAGCGGGCAGGGCGCAGTATTTT
CDR3aa: CASSLSVAGRAQYF

v_gene: TRBV19
abundance: NA
d_gene: NA
j_gene: TRBJ1-1
CDR3nt: TGTGCCAGTAGTATAAGGCAGAACACTGAAGCTTTCTTT
CDR3aa: CASSIRQNTEAFF

v_gene: TRBV5-6
abundance: NA
d_gene: NA
j_gene: TRBJ2-7
CDR3nt: TGTGCCAGCAGCCTGGGGGTCGACGGGGCGGCGTACGAGCAGTACTTC
CDR3aa: CASSLGVDGAAYEQYF

v_gene: TRBV6-4
abundance: few
d_gene: TRBD2
j_gene: TRBJ2-1
CDR3nt: TGTGCCAGCAGTGCCCTCGCGGGGGGTACCTACAATGAGCAGTTCTTC
CDR3aa: CASSALAGGTYNEQFF

v_gene: TRBV7-9
abundance: few
d_gene: NA
j_gene: TRBJ2-7
CDR3nt: TGTGCCAGCAGCCCAAGACTTCGGAAGGACAAGAACTACGAGCAGTACTTC
CDR3aa: CASSPRLRKDKNYEQYF